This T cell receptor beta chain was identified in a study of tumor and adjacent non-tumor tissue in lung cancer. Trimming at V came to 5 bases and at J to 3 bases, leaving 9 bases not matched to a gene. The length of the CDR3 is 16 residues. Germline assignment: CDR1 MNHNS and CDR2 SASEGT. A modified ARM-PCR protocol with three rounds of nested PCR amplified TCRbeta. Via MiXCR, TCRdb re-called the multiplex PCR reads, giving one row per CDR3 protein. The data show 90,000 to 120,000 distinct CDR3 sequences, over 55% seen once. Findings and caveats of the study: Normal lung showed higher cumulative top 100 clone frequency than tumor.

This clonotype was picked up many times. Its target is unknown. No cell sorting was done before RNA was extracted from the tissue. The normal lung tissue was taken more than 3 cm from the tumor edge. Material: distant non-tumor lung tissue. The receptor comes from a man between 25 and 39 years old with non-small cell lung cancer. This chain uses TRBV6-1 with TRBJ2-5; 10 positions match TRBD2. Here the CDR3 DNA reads TGTGCCAGCAGTTACCTCCCCGGACTAGCGGAAGAGACCCAGTACTTC. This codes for CASSYLPGLAEETQYF.